This T cell receptor (beta chain) was profiled in a study of blood T cells in healthy people across ages. Collection of ten milliliters of peripheral blood was performed for each donor. Using a J-beta primer mix together with a sample-barcoded 5' primer, a second PCR was run for roughly 6 to 12 cycles. Tags on each cDNA molecule came from a template-switch adaptor with 12 random nucleotides. TCRdb analysed the 5' RACE reads with MiXCR anew, one entry per CDR3 protein. The table lists over a million distinct CDR3 sequences, roughly 43% of them singletons, with 4% in the top ten. Regarding the study as a whole: Per million T cells, the diversity of TCR beta decreased roughly linearly as age advanced. In long-lived donors, naive CD4+ cell counts and diversity exceeded those of aged donors.

A remark on this clonotype: Its antigen is unknown.

V trimming: 0 bases; J trimming: 3 bases; junction bases outside the gene matches: 7. CDR3 length equals 16 residues. Germline V gene lookup returns CDR1 SQVTM and CDR2 ANQGSEA. The receptor's source is a woman aged 18-29 years in good health. The V call is TRBV29-1, the J call TRBJ2-1, with 8 bases fitting TRBD2. The sequencing sample was made of blood. The CDR3 DNA follows: TGCAGCGTTGAAGACCGGAGCGGGAGTGTCTACAATGAGCAGTTCTTC. Translating it yields CSVEDRSGSVYNEQFF.